The clone carrying this T cell receptor beta chain is medium-sized by frequency. The antigen remains undetermined. The sample belongs to a study of CXCR3-negative and CXCR3-positive naive CD8 T cells. This CDR3 region has 14 residues. The V gene's germline CDR1 is WSHSY and CDR2 SAAADI. The libraries of TRB cDNA were constructed through 5' RACE using UMI labels. After re-calling the 5' RACE reads, TCRdb lists one entry per CDR3 protein, DNA absent. The sample shows some 22,000 distinct CDR3 sequences, and roughly 4% sits with its ten largest clones. Study-wide findings and caveats: Hydrophobicity was higher for TRB CDR3s found in CXCR3-positive naive cells than in CXCR3-negative naive cells. With CXCR3 expression partially decreased after cryopreservation, most assays relied on fresh PBMCs. Whereas memory cells differed, naive CXCR3-negative and CXCR3-positive cells shared similar TRBV-TRBJ usage. No difference in surface CD5 was seen between naive subsets, and TCR strength was inferred from TRB CDR3 properties.

Specimen: naive CXCR3- CD8+ T cells from blood. The sample's subset: CD45RO-CCR7+CD27+CD95- naive CD8+ T cells lacking CXCR3 (TNR3-). The receptor's source is a human donor in good health. Some clones in this sample may be carry-over from other donors' samples. V gene TRBV10-2 combines with J gene TRBJ2-1; the TRBD2 assignment by TCRdb is unverifiable without DNA. CDR3 region: CASSEGLASNEQFF.